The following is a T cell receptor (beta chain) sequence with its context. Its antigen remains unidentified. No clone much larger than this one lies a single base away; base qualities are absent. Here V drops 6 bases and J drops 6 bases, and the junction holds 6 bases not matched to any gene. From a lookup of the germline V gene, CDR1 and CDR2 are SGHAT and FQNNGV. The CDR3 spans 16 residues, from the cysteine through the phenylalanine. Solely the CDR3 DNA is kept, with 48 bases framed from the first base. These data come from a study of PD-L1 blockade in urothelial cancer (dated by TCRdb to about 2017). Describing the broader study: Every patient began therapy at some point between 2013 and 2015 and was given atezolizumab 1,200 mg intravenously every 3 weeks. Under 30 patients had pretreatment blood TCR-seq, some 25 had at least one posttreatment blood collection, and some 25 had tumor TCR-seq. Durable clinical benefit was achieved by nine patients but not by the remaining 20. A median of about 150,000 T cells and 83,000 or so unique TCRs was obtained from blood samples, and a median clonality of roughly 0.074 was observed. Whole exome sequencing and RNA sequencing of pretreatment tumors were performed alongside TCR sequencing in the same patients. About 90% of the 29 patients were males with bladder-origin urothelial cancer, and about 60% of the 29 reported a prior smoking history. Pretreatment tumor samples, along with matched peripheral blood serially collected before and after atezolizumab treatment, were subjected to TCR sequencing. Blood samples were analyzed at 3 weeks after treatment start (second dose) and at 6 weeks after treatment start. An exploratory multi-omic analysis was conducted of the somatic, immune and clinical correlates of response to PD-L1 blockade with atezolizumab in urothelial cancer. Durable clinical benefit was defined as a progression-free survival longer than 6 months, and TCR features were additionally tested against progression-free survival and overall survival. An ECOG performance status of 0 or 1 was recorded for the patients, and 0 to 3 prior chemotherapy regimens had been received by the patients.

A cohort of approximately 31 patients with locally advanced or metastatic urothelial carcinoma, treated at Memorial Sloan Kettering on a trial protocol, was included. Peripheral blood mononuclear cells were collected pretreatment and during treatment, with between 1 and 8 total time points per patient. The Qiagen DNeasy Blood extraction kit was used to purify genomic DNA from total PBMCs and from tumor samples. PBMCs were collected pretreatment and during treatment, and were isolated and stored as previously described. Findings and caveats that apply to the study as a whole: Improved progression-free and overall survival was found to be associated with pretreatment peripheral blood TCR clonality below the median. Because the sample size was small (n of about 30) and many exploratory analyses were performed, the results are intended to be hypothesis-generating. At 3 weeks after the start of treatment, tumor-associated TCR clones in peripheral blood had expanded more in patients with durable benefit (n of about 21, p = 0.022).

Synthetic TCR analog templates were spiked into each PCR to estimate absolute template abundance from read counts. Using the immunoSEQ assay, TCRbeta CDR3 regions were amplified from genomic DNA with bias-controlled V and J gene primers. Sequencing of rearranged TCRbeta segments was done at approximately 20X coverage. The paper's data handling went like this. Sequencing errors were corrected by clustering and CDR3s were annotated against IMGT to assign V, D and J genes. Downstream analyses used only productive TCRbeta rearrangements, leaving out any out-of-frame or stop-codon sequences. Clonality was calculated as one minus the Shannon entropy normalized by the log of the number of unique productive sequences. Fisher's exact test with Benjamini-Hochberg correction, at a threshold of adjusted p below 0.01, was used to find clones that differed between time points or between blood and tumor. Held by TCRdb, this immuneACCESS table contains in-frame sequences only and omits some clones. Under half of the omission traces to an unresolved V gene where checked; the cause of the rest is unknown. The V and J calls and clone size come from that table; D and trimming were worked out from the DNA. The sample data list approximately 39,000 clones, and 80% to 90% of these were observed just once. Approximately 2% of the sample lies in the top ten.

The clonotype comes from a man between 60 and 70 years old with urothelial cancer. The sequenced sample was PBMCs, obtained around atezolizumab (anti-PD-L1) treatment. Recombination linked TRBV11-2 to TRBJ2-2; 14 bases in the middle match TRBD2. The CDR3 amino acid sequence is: CASSSGTSGRAGELFF. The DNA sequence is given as TGTGCCAGCAGTTCAGGGACTAGCGGGAGAGCCGGGGAGCTGTTTTTT.